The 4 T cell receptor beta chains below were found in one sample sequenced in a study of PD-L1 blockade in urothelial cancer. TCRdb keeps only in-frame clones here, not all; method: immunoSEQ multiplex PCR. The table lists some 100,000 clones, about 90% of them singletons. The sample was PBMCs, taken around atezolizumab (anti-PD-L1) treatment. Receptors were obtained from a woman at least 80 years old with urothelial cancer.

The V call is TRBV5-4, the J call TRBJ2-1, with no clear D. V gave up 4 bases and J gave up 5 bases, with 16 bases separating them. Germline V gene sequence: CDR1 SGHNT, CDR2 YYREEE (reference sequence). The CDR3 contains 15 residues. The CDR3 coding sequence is TGTGCCAGCAGCCCTGACCTAGTGGCACACAATGAGCAGTTCTTC. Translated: CASSPDLVAHNEQFF.

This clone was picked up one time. Here the CDR3 reads CASSQGGHGSEAFF. The CDR3 nucleotides read TGTGCCAGCAGCCAAGGGGGGCACGGTTCGGAAGCTTTCTTT. This rearrangement joins TRBV4-2 to TRBJ1-1; D may be TRBD1 (6 bases). The CDR3 is made up of 14 amino acids. V was pared by 1 base and J by 8 bases, with 14 bases between. In germline, CDR1 is LGHNA, CDR2 YNFKEQ.

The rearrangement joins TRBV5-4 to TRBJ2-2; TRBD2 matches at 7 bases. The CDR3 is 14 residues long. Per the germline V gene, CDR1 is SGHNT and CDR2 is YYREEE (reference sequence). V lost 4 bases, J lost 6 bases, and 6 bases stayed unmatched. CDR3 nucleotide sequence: TGTGCCAGCAGCCCCTGGGGGGGGGCCGGGGAGCTGTTTTTT. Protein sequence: CASSPWGGAGELFF.

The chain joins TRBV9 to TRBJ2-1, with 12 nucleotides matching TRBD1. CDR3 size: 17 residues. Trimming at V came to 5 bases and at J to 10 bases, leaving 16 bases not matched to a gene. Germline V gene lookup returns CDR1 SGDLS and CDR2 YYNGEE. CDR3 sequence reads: CASSAHPGQGAVLEQFF. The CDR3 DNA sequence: TGTGCCAGCAGTGCCCATCCGGGACAGGGGGCTGTTTTGGAGCAGTTCTTC. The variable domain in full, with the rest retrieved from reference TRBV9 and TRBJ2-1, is DSGVTQTPKHLITATGQRVTLRCSPRSGDLSVYWYQQSLDQGLQFLIQYYNGEERAKGNILERFSAQQFPDLHSELNLSSLELGDSALYFCASSAHPGQGAVLEQFFGPGTRLTVL.